The rows below give T cell receptor beta chains drawn from one sample of a study of blood T cell dynamics during melanoma immunotherapy. Data came from immunoSEQ multiplex PCR; TCRdb stores just in-frame clones and leaves some out. This sample has 10,000 or so clones, with roughly 89% found just once. The starting material was blood, obtained from a patient treated with checkpoint blockade. These receptors were obtained from a human donor with melanoma. The CDR3 runs from the conserved cysteine through the conserved F or W. D genes are given only for firm matches. Part of the rows lack a size; the others show once, few, many or a class for expanded clones.

D | J | size | V | CDR3 | DNA
- | TRBJ2-5 | - | TRBV18 | CASSPPAQETQYF | TGTGCCAGCTCACCACCGGCGCAAGAGACCCAGTACTTC
TRBD2 | TRBJ2-3 | - | TRBV11-1 | CASSPGGPDTQYF | TGTGCCAGCAGCCCGGGAGGCCCAGATACGCAGTATTTT
- | TRBJ1-5 | - | TRBV2 | CASREGGQGAQPQHF | TGTGCCAGCAGAGAGGGGGGGCAGGGAGCGCAGCCCCAGCATTTT
- | TRBJ1-2 | - | TRBV18 | CASSPTGLTNYGYTF | TGTGCCAGCTCACCGACAGGCCTAACTAACTATGGCTACACCTTC
- | TRBJ1-4 | once | TRBV7-2 | CASSRQDSQAEKLFF | TGTGCCAGCAGCCGGCAGGACAGTCAGGCGGAAAAACTGTTTTTT
- | TRBJ2-7 | - | TRBV28 | CASSLDGAYEQYF | TGTGCCAGCAGTCTCGACGGGGCCTACGAGCAGTACTTC
- | TRBJ1-1 | - | TRBV5-1 | CASSLGTRTRGAFF | TGCGCCAGCAGCTTGGGGACACGCACGAGGGGAGCTTTCTTT
TRBD1 | TRBJ2-7 | once | TRBV7-9 | CASSPGTGVYEQYF | TGTGCCAGCAGCCCCGGGACAGGGGTGTACGAGCAGTACTTC
- | TRBJ2-7 | - | TRBV7-9 | CASSTVDLEQYF | TGTGCCAGCAGCACCGTGGATCTCGAGCAGTACTTC
TRBD1 | TRBJ2-1 | - | TRBV6-6 | CASSKGQGFGNEQFF | TGTGCCAGCAGTAAAGGACAGGGTTTTGGGAATGAGCAGTTCTTC